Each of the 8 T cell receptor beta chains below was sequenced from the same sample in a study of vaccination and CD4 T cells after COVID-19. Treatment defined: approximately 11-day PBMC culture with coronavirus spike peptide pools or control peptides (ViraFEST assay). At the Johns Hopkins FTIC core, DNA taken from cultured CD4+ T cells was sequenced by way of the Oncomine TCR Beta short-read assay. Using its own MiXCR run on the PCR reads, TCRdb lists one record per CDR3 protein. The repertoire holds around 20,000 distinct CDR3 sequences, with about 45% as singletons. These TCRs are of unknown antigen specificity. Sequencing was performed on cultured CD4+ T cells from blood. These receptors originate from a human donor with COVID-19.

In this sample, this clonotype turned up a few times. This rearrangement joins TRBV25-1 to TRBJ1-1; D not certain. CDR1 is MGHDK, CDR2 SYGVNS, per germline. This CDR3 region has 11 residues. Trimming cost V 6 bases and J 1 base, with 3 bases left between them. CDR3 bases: TGTGCCAGCAGAGGGAACACTGAAGCTTTCTTT. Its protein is CASRGNTEAFF. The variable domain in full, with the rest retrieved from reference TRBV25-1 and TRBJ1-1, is EADIYQTPRYLVIGTGKKITLECSQTMGHDKMYWYQQDPGMELHLIHYSYGVNSTEKGDLSSESTVSRIRTEHFPLTLESARPSHTSQYLCASRGNTEAFFGQGTRLTVV.

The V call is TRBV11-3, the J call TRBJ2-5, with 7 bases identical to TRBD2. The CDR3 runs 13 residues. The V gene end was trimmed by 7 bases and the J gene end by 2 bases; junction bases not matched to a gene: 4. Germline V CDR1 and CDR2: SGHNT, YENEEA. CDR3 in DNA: TGTGCCAGCAAGCTAGCGGTACAAGAGACCCAGTACTTC. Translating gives CASKLAVQETQYF.

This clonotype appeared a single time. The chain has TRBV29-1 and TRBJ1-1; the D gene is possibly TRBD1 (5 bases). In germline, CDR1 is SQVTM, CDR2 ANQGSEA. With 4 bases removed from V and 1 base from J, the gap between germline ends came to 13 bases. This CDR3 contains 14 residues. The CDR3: CSVVLGVGNTEAFF. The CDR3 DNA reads TGCAGCGTTGTTCTAGGGGTAGGGAACACTGAAGCTTTCTTT.

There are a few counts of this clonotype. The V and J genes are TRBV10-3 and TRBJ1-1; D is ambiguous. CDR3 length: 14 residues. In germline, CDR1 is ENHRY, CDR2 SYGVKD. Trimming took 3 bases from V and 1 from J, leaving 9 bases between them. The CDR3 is CAISEHKPNTEAFF. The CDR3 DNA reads TGTGCCATCAGTGAACACAAGCCGAACACTGAAGCTTTCTTT.

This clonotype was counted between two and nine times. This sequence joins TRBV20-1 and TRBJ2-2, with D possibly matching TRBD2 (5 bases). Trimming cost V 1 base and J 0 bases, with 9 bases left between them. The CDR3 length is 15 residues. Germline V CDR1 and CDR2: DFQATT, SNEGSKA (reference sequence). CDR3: CSARVSASNTGELFF. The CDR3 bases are TGCAGTGCTAGAGTTAGCGCTTCGAACACCGGGGAGCTGTTTTTT.

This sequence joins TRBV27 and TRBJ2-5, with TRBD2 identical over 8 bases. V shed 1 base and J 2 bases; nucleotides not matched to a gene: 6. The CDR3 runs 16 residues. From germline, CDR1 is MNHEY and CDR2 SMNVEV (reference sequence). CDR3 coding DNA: TGTGCCAGCAGTTTATTAGGCGGGGGGACGCAAGAGACCCAGTACTTC. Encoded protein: CASSLLGGGTQETQYF.

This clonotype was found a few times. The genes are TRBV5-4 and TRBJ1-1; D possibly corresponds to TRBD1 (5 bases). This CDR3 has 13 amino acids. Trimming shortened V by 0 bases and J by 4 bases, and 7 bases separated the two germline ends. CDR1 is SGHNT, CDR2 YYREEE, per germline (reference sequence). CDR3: CASSLDRPTEAFF. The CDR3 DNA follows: TGTGCCAGCAGCTTGGACAGGCCCACTGAAGCTTTCTTT.

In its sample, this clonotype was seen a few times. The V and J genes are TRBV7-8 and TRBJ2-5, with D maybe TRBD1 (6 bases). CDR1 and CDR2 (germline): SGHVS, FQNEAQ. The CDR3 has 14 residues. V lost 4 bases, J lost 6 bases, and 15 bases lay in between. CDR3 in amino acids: CASSSGTTGKTQYF. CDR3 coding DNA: TGTGCCAGCAGCTCCGGGACAACCGGGAAGACCCAGTACTTC. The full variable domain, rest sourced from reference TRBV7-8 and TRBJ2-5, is GAGVSQSPRYKVAKRGQDVALRCDPISGHVSLFWYQQALGQGPEFLTYFQNEAQLDKSGLPSDRFFAERPEGSVSTLKIQRTQQEDSAVYLCASSSGTTGKTQYFGPGTRLLVL.